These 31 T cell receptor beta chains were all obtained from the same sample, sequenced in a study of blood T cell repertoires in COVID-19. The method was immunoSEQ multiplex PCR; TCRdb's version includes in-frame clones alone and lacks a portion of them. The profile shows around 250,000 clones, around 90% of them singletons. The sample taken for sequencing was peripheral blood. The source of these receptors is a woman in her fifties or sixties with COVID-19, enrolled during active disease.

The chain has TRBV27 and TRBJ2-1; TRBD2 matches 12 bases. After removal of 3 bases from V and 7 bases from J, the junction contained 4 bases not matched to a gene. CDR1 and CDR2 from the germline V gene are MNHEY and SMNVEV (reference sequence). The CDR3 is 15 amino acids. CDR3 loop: CASSLWGLAGNEQFF. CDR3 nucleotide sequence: TGTGCCAGCAGTTTGTGGGGACTAGCGGGTAATGAGCAGTTCTTC.

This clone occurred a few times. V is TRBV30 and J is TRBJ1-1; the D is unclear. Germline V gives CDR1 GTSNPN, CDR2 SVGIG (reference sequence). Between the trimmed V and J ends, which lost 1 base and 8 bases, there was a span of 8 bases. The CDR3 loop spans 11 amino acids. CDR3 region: CAWSARREAFF. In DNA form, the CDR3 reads TGTGCCTGGAGTGCGCGGAGGGAAGCTTTCTTT.

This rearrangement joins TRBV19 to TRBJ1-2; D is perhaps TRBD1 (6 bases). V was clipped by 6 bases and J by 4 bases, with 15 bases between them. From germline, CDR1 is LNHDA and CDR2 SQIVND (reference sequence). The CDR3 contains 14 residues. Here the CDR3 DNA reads TGTGCCAGTAGGGACAGTCCGGTAGGCTATGGCTACACCTTC. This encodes CASRDSPVGYGYTF.

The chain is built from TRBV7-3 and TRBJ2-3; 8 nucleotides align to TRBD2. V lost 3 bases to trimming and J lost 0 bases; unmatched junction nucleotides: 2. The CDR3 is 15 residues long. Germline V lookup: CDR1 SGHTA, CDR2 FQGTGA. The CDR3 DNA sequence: TGTGCCAGCAGCTTCGGCGGGGGGAGCACAGATACGCAGTATTTT. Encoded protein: CASSFGGGSTDTQYF.

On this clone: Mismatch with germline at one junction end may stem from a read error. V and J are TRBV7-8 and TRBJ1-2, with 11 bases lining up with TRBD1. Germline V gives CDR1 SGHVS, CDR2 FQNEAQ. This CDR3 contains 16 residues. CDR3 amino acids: CASSLGGTGGNYGYAF. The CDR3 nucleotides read TGTGCCAGCAGCTTAGGCGGGACAGGGGGAAACTATGGCTACGCCTTC.

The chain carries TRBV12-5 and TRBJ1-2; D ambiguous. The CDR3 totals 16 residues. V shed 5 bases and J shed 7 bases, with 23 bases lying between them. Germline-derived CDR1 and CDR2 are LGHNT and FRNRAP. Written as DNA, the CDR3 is TGTGCTAGTGGTATCCACAGATACTCAGGTAGAATTGGCTACACCTTC. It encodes CASGIHRYSGRIGYTF.

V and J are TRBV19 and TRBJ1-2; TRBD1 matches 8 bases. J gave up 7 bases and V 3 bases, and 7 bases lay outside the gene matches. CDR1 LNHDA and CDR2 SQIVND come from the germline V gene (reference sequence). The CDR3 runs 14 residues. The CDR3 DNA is TGTGCCAGTAGTATGGAGGGACAGGCAGGTGGCTACACCTTC. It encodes CASSMEGQAGGYTF.

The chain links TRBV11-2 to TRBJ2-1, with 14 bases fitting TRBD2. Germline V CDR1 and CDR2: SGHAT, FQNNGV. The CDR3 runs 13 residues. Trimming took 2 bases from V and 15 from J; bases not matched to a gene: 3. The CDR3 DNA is TGTGCCAGCAGCTTAAGACTAGCGGGGGGGCGGTTCTTC. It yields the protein CASSLRLAGGRFF.

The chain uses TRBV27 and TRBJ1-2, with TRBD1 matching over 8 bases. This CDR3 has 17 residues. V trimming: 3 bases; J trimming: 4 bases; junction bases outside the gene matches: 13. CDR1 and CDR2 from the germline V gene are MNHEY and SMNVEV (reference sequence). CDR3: CASSFLPLGQGIYGYTF. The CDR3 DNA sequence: TGTGCCAGCAGTTTTTTACCCCTCGGACAGGGAATCTATGGCTACACCTTC.

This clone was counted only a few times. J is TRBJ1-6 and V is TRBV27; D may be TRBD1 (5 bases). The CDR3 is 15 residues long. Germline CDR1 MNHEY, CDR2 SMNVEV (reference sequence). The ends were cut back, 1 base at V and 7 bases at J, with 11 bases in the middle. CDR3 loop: CASSLLGLLNSPLHF. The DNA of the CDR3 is TGTGCCAGCAGTTTATTGGGGCTGTTGAATTCACCCCTCCACTTT.

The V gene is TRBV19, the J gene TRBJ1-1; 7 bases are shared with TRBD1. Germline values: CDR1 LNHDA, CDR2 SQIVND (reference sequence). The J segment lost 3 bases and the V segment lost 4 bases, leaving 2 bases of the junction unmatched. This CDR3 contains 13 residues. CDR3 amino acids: CASSNDRDTEAFF. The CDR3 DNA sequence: TGTGCCAGTAGTAACGACAGGGACACTGAAGCTTTCTTT.

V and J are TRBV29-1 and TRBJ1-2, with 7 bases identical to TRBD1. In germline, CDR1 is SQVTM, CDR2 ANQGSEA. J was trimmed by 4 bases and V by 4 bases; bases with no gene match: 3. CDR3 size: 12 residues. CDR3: CSVGDSSYGYTF. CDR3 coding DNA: TGCAGCGTTGGGGACAGCTCCTATGGCTACACCTTC.

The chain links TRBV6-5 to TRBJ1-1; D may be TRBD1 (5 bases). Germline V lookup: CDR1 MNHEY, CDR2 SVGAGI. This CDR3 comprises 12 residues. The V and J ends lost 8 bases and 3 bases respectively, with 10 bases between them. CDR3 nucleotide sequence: TGTGCCAGCTCCCAGGGATACACTGAAGCTTTCTTT. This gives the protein CASSQGYTEAFF.

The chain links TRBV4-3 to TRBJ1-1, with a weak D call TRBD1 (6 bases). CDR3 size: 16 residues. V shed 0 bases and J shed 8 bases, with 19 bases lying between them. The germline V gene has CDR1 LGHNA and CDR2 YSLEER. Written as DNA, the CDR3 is TGCGCCAGCAGCCAAGACCCCCTAGCCTCAGGGGTGGAAGCTTTCTTT. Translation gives CASSQDPLASGVEAFF.

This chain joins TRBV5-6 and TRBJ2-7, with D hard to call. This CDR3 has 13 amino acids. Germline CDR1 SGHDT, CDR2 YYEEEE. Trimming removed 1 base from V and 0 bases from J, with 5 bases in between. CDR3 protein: CASSLKSSYEQYF. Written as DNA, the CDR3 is TGTGCCAGCAGCTTGAAGAGCTCCTACGAGCAGTACTTC.

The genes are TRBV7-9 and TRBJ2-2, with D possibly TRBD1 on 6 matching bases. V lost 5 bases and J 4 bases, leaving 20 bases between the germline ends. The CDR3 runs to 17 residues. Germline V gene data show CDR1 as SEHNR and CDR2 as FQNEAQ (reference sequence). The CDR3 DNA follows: TGTGCCAGCAGCCCGGCCGGAACAGGGATGAGCACCGGGGAGCTGTTTTTT. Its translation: CASSPAGTGMSTGELFF.

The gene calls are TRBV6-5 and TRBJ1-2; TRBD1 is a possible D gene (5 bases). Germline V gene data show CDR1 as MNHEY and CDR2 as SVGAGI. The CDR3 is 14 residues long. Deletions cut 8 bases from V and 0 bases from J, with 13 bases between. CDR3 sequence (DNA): TGTGCCAGCGTTCGAGGGGAGGCTAACTATGGCTACACCTTC. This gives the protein CASVRGEANYGYTF.

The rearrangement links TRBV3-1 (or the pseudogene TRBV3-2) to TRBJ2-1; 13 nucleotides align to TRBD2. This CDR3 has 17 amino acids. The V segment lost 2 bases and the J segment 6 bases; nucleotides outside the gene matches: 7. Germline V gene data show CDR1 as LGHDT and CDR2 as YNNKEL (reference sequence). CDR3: CASSQNGLAGASNEQFF. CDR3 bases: TGTGCCAGCAGCCAAAACGGACTAGCGGGGGCCTCCAATGAGCAGTTCTTC.

CDR3 nucleotides: TGTGCCAGCAGCCCCATCCGGGGGTACGAGCAGTACTTC. It specifies CASSPIRGYEQYF. J is TRBJ2-7 and V is TRBV7-8; D possibly corresponds to TRBD2 (6 bases). Trimming took 5 bases from V and 4 from J, leaving 12 bases between them. CDR3 size: 13 residues. In germline, CDR1 is SGHVS, CDR2 FQNEAQ.

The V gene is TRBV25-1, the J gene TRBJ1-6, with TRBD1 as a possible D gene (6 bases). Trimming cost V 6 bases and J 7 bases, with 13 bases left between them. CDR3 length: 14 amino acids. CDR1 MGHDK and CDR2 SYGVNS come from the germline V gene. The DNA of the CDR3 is TGTGCCAGCAGCCCACAGGGATCGAATTCACCCCTCCACTTT. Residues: CASSPQGSNSPLHF.

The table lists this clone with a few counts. The CDR3 DNA sequence: TGTGCCTGGAGTGGAGGGGGCGGAAACTATGGCTACACCTTC. Its protein is CAWSGGGGNYGYTF. This chain joins TRBV30 and TRBJ1-2; 7 nucleotides match TRBD1. This CDR3 has 14 amino acids. Germline lookup yields CDR1 GTSNPN and CDR2 SVGIG (reference sequence). V was clipped by 1 base and J by 2 bases; unmatched bases: 4.

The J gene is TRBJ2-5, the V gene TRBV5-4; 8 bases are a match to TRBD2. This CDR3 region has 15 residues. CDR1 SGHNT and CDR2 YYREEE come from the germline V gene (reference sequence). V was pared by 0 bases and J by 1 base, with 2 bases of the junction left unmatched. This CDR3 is CASSLGGGTQETQYF. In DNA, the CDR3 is TGTGCCAGCAGCTTGGGCGGGGGGACCCAAGAGACCCAGTACTTC.

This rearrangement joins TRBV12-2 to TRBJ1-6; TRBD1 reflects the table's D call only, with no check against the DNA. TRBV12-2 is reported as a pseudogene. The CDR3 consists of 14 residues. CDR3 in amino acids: CASRRTGDNSPLHF. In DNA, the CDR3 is TGTGCAAGTCGCCGGACAGGGGATAATTCACCCCTCCACTTT.

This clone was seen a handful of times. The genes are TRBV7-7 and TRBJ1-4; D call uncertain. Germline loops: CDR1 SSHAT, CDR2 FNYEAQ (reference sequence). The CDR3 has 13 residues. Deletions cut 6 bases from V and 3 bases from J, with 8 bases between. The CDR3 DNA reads TGTGCCAGCAGGCCCCGGGCTAATGAAAAACTGTTTTTT. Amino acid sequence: CASRPRANEKLFF.

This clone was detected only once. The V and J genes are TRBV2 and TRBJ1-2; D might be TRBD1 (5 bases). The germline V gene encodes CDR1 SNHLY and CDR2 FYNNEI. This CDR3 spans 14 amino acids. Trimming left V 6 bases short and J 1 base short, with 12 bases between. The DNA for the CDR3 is TGTGCCAGCAGCGGGGGTAGGGGTAACTATGGCTACACCTTC. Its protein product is CASSGGRGNYGYTF.

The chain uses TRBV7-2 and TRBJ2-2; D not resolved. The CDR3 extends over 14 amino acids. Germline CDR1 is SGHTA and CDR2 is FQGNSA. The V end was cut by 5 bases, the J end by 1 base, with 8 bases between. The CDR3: CASSPRKNTGELFF. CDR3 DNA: TGTGCCAGCAGCCCTAGGAAGAACACCGGGGAGCTGTTTTTT.

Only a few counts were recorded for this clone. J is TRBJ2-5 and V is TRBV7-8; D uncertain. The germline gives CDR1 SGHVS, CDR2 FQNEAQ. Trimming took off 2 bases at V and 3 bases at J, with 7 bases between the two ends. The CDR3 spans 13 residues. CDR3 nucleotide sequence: TGTGCCAGCAGCTTATTCGGTGAAGAGACCCAGTACTTC. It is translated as CASSLFGEETQYF.

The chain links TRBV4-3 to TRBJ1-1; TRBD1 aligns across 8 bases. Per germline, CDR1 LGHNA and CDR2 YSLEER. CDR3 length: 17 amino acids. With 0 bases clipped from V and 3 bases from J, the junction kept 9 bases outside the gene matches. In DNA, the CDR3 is TGCGCCAGCAGCCAAGAGCCAGGGGGCGGAGAGGACACTGAAGCTTTCTTT. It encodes CASSQEPGGGEDTEAFF.

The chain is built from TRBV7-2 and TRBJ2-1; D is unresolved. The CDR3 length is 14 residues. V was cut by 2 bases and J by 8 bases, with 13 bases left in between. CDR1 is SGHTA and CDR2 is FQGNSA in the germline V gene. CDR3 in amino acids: CASSLRTPLDEQFF. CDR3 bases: TGTGCCAGCAGCTTAAGAACTCCGCTGGATGAGCAGTTCTTC.

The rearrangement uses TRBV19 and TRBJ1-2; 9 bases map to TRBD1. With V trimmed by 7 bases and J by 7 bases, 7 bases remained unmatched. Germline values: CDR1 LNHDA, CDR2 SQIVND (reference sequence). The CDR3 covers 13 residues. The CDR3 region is CASTGTGQLGYTF. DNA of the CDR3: TGTGCCAGTACAGGGACAGGGCAACTTGGCTACACCTTC.

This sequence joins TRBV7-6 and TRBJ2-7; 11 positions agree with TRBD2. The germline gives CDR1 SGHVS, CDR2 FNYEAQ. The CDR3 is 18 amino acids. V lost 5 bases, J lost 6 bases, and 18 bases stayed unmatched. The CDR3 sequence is CASSKEDAIAGGRSEQYF. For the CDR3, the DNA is TGTGCCAGCAGCAAGGAGGATGCTATAGCGGGGGGGCGAAGCGAGCAGTACTTC.